In its sample, the clone carrying this T cell receptor (beta chain) was seen many times. CDR3 length equals 16 residues. V dropped 5 bases and J dropped 2; count of bases not matched to a gene: 10. CDR1 and CDR2 (germline): DFQATT, SNEGSKA (reference sequence). This sample is part of a study of neurological immune-mediated disorders. Stated time point: longitudinal time-point 2. TCRdb passed the 5' RACE reads through MiXCR, listing each CDR3 protein once. The sample lists 65,000 to 95,000 distinct CDR3 sequences, 5.8% occurring once. The clonotype was recovered from a woman aged 60-75 years with multiple sclerosis. The gene calls are TRBV20-1 and TRBJ2-1, with 9 bases that match TRBD1. Material for sequencing was PBMCs. CDR3 nucleotide sequence: TGCAGTGCTCAACCCCCCACAGGGGGCGCCTACAATGAGCAGTTCTTC. Translated, it gives CSAQPPTGGAYNEQFF.